This TCR beta chain was documented in a study of cytomegalovirus exposure and HLA in healthy donors. On the study more broadly: Some 85 million unique TCRs from HLA-typed donors were held in an early data release. Study findings and constraints: Equally common other TCR beta chains were less clonally expanded than HLA-associated ones, a later analysis found.

PCR employed 60 Vbeta and 13 Jbeta primers. Some clones are missing from TCRdb's copy, which holds only in-frame ones; the method was immunoSEQ multiplex PCR. This sample yields roughly 99,000 clones, of which around 77% are seen a single time; more than 4% belongs to the top ten. Donors sampled were nominally healthy, though unrecorded immune exposures were likely. Concerning this clone itself: Antigen unknown.

Sequenced input: PBMCs. The TCR sequence derives from a male donor in good health and CMV-seronegative.

CDR3 nucleotides: TGTGCCAGCAGCGATAGCGGGTCCCACAATGAGCAGTTCTTC. Amino acid sequence: CASSDSGSHNEQFF. The gene calls are TRBV7-3 and TRBJ2-1; 7 nucleotides agree with TRBD2. Germline loops: CDR1 SGHTA, CDR2 FQGTGA. V shed 5 bases and J 5 bases; nucleotides not matched to a gene: 6. This CDR3 has 14 amino acids.